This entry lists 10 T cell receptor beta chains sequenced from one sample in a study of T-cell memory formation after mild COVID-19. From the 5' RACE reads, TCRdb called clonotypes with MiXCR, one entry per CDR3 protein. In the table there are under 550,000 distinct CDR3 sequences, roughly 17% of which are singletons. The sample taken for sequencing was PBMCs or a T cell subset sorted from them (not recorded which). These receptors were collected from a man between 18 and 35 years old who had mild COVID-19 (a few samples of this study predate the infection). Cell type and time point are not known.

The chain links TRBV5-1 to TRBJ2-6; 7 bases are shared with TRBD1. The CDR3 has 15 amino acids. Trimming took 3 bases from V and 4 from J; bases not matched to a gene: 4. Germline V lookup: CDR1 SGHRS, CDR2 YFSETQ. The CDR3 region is CASSSTGPGANVLTF. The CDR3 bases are TGCGCCAGCAGCTCGACAGGGCCCGGGGCCAACGTCCTGACTTTC.

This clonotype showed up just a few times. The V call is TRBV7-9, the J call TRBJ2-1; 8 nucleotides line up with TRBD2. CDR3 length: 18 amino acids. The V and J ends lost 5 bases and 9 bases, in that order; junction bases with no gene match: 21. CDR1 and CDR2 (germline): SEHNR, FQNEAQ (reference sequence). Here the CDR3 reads CASSRRRATSATGGEQFF. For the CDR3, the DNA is TGTGCCAGCAGCCGGAGAAGGGCGACTAGCGCCACAGGAGGTGAGCAGTTCTTC.

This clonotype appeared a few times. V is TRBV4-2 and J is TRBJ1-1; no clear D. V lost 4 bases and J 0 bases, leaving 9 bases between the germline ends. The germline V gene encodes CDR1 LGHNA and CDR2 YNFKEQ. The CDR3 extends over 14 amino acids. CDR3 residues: CASSLQVMNTEAFF. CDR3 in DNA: TGTGCCAGCAGCCTTCAAGTCATGAACACTGAAGCTTTCTTT.

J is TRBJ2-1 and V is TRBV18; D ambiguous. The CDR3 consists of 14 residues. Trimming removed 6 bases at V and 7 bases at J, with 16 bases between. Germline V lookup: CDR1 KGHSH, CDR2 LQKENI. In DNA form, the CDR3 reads TGTGCCAGCTCTCTCGGAGCCGGAGAGAATGAGCAGTTCTTC. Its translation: CASSLGAGENEQFF. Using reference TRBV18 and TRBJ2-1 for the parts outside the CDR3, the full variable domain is NAGVMQNPRHLVRRRGQEARLRCSPMKGHSHVYWYRQLPEEGLKFMVYLQKENIIDESGMPKERFSAEFPKEGPSILRIQQVVRGDSAAYFCASSLGAGENEQFFGPGTRLTVL.

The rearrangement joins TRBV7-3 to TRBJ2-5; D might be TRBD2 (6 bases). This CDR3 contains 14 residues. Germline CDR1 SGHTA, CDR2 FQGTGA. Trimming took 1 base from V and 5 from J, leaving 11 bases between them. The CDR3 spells CASSLIAGRETQYF. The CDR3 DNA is TGTGCCAGCAGCTTAATTGCGGGGAGGGAGACCCAGTACTTC.

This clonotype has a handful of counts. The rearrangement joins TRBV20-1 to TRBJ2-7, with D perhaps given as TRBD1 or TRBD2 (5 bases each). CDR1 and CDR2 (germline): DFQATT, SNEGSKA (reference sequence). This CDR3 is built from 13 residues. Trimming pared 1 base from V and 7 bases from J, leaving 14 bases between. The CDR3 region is CSARGNGAGEQYF. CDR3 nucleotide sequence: TGCAGTGCTAGAGGTAACGGGGCCGGGGAGCAGTACTTC.

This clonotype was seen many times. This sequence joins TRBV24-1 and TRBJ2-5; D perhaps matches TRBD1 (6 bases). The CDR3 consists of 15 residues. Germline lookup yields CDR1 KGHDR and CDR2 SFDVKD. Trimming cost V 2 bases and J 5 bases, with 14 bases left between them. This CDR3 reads CATSDSQDSKETQYF. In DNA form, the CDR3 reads TGTGCCACCAGTGATTCTCAGGACAGTAAGGAGACCCAGTACTTC.

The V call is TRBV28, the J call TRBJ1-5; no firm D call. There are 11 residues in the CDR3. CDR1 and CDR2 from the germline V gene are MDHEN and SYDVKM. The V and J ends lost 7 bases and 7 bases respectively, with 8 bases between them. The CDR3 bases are TGTGCCAGCACTTCTGGACAGCCCCAGCATTTT. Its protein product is CASTSGQPQHF.

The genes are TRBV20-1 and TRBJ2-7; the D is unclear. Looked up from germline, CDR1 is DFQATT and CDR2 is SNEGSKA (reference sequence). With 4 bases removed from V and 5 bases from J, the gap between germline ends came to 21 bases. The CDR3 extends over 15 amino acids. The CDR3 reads CSAISGVTGLHEQYF. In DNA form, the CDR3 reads TGCAGTGCTATCTCGGGTGTGACGGGTTTACACGAGCAGTACTTC.

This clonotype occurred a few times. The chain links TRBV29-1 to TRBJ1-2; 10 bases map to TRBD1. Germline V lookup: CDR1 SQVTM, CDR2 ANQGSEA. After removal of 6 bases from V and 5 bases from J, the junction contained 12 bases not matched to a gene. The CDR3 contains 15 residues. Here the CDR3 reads CSVVPRDRGGYGYTF. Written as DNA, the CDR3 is TGCAGCGTCGTACCCCGGGACAGGGGTGGATATGGCTACACCTTC.